This passage covers 5 T cell receptor beta chains from one sample sequenced in a study of blood T cell repertoires in COVID-19. Sequenced by immunoSEQ multiplex PCR; TCRdb stores in-frame clones only, minus some. Of almost 250,000 clones listed, more than 85% are singletons. The sample comprised PBMCs or T cells enriched from blood (not recorded which). The receptors shown here come from a woman between 25 and 40 years old who had recovered from COVID-19.

The V gene is TRBV6-4, the J gene TRBJ2-1; 13 nucleotides line up with TRBD2. Germline V gives CDR1 MRHNA, CDR2 SNTAGT. Trimming cost V 5 bases and J 7 bases; bases outside gene matches: 5. The CDR3 is 15 residues long. The DNA for the CDR3 is TGTGCCAGCAGTTACACTAGCGGGAGGGGTAATGAGCAGTTCTTC. Protein product: CASSYTSGRGNEQFF.

The chain couples TRBV19 to TRBJ1-4, with D hard to call. Germline V lookup: CDR1 LNHDA, CDR2 SQIVND (reference sequence). The CDR3 consists of 14 residues. V lost 4 bases to trimming and J lost 6 bases, with 12 bases between them. The CDR3 region has the DNA TGTGCCAGTAGTACCTACCGGGGAGATGAAAAACTGTTTTTT. The encoded protein is CASSTYRGDEKLFF.

This chain uses TRBV4-3 with TRBJ2-3, with TRBD2 as a possible D gene (6 bases). Germline CDR1 reads LGHNA; CDR2 reads YSLEER. The ends were cut back, 0 bases at V and 4 bases at J, with 11 bases in the middle. The CDR3 covers 15 residues. CDR3 in amino acids: CASSQDTGRSDTQYF. CDR3 coding DNA: TGCGCCAGCAGCCAAGATACTGGGAGGTCAGATACGCAGTATTTT.

Only a few counts were recorded for this clone. The gene calls are TRBV2 and TRBJ2-3; TRBD1 is a possible D gene (6 bases). Germline values: CDR1 SNHLY, CDR2 FYNNEI. The CDR3 spans 14 residues. Trimming removed 7 bases at V and 0 bases at J, with 11 bases between. CDR3 amino acids: CASTFDRSTDTQYF. In nucleotides, the CDR3 is TGTGCCAGCACCTTCGACAGGAGCACAGATACGCAGTATTTT.

This chain links TRBV27 with TRBJ2-3; the D is unclear. Trimming pared 4 bases from V and 2 bases from J, leaving 16 bases between. This CDR3 is built from 16 residues. The germline CDR1 and CDR2 sequences are MNHEY and SMNVEV (reference sequence). The DNA of the CDR3 is TGTGCCAGCAGTTCATCGATTCCCTCCTACACAGATACGCAGTATTTT. Residues: CASSSSIPSYTDTQYF.